This T cell receptor (beta chain) was sequenced during a study of PD-L1 blockade in urothelial cancer (dated by TCRdb to about 2017). With respect to the entire study: Every patient began therapy around 2014 and was given atezolizumab 1,200 mg intravenously every 3 weeks. About nine tenths of the roughly 30 patients were males with bladder-origin urothelial cancer, and about 65% of the roughly 30 reported a prior smoking history. An ECOG performance status of 0 or 1 was recorded for the patients, and 0 to 3 prior chemotherapy regimens had been received by the patients. Blood samples were analyzed at 3 weeks after treatment start (second dose) and at 6 weeks after treatment start. A median of 141,255 T cells and 85,000 or so unique TCRs was obtained from blood samples, and a median clonality of roughly 0.074 was observed. Somatic, immune and clinical correlates of response to PD-L1 blockade with atezolizumab in urothelial cancer were the focus of an exploratory multi-omic analysis. Pretreatment tumor samples, along with matched peripheral blood serially collected before and after atezolizumab treatment, were subjected to TCR sequencing. Durable clinical benefit was defined as progression-free survival longer than 6 months, and TCR features were also tested against progression-free and overall survival. In the same patients who had TCR sequencing, pretreatment tumors also underwent whole exome sequencing and RNA sequencing. Durable clinical benefit was achieved by nine patients but not by the remaining 20. Pretreatment blood TCR-seq was available for 30 or so patients, at least one posttreatment blood collection was obtained for some 25 patients, and tumor TCR-seq was available for some 25 patients.

At the junction V is shortened by 6 bases and J by 1 base, with 7 bases in between. Including the terminal cysteine and phenylalanine, the CDR3 comprises 13 residues. Just CDR3 DNA is preserved here, 39 bases in frame from base 1. CDR1 MNHEY and CDR2 SVGAGI are derived from the germline V gene. A total of under 30 patients with locally advanced or metastatic urothelial carcinoma, treated at Memorial Sloan Kettering on a trial protocol, made up the cohort. Peripheral blood mononuclear cells were collected from each patient pretreatment and during treatment, giving between 1 and 8 total time points per patient. The Qiagen DNeasy Blood extraction kit was used to purify genomic DNA from total PBMCs and tumor samples. Collected pretreatment and during treatment, PBMCs were isolated and stored as previously described. A remark on this clone: It lacks a known antigen. Per-nucleotide qualities are absent, and no much larger clonotype sits a single base away.

What the work shows at the level of the full study, not this receptor alone: Greater expansion of tumor-associated TCR clones in peripheral blood 3 weeks after the start of treatment was observed in patients with durable benefit (n of about 21, p = 0.022). Because of the small sample size (n ≈ 31) and the many exploratory analyses performed, the results are intended to be regarded as hypothesis-generating. A pretreatment peripheral blood TCR clonality below the median was linked to improved progression-free and overall survival.

Synthetic TCR analog templates were spiked into each PCR so that absolute template abundance could be estimated from read counts. TCRbeta CDR3 regions were amplified from genomic DNA with bias-controlled V and J gene primers using the immunoSEQ assay. Sequencing of rearranged TCRbeta segments was done at approximately 20X coverage. The authors' analysis ran thus. Sequencing errors were corrected by clustering, and CDR3s were annotated against IMGT so that V, D and J genes could be assigned. Downstream analyses used only productive TCRbeta rearrangements, leaving out any out-of-frame or stop-codon sequences. Clonality was calculated as one minus the Shannon entropy normalized by the log of the number of unique productive sequences. Clones differing between time points or between blood and tumor were identified by Fisher's exact test with Benjamini-Hochberg correction at adjusted p below 0.01. TCRdb mirrors the immuneACCESS table, restricted to in-frame sequences. Some clones are absent from its copies; in checked studies, under half trace to an unresolved V gene, and the reason for the others is unknown. V, J and clone size were drawn from that table, and D and trimming were deduced from the DNA. The sample records under 90,000 clones, more than 90% of which are singletons. The top ten hold over 8.5% of the sample.

In this chain, TRBV6-5 is recombined with TRBJ1-5; the D segment could be TRBD1, given 6 matching bases. The clonotype was recovered from a man aged 55 to 70 with urothelial cancer. The material was PBMCs, obtained around atezolizumab (anti-PD-L1) treatment. The bases read TGTGCCAGCAGAGGACAGAGCAATCAGCCCCAGCATTTT. Its protein is CASRGQSNQPQHF.